The clone carrying this TCR beta chain was picked up one time. Repertoires were generated with immunoSEQ multiplex PCR, while TCRdb's copy carries only in-frame clones and drops some. The sample lists about 98,000 clones; around 92% were seen once. The sample belongs to a study of T cell changes during pregnancy in multiple sclerosis. Germline-derived CDR1 and CDR2 are SGHTA and FQGTGA. The CDR3 contains 16 residues. The junction had 7 bases not matched to a gene; V was cut back by 5 bases and J by 0 bases. The source of this sequence is a female donor in good health, enrolled as a control in a pregnancy study. This chain joins TRBV7-3 and TRBJ2-1; TRBD2 aligns across 7 bases. The sequencing here drew on peripheral blood, taken after pregnancy. DNA of the CDR3: TGTGCCAGCAGCCCGAGCGGGGTCAGCTCCTACAATGAGCAGTTCTTC. This codes for CASSPSGVSSYNEQFF.